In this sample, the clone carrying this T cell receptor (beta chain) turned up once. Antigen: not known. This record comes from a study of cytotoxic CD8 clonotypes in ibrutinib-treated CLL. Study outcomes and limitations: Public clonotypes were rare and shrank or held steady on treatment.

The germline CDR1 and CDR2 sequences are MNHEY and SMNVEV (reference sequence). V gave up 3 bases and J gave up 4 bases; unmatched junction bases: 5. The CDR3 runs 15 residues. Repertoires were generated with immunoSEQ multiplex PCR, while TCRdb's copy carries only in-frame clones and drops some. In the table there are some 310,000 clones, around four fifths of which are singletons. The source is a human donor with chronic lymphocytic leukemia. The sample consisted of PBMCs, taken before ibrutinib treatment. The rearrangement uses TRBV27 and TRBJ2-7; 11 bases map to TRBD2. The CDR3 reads CASSFLRLAGYEQYF. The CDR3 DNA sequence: TGTGCCAGCAGTTTTCTTAGACTAGCGGGATACGAGCAGTACTTC.